The rows below give T cell receptor beta chains drawn from one sample of a study of control samples from healthy donors and cancer patients. Only in-frame clones appear in the TCRdb table, and some are missing; sequencing was by immunoSEQ multiplex PCR. The sample holds about 130,000 clones, about 93% seen once. The sequenced material came from PBMCs. These receptors originate from a man aged 50-60 years with head and neck cancer. Each CDR3 is given with its conserved first and last residue. Fields, in order: clone size, CDR3 length, D gene, V gene, J gene, CDR3 protein, CDR3 DNA. A D gene is named only where the DNA matches it firmly. Some rows have no size entry. The others give once, few or many, or a class for an expanded clone.

NA	12	TRBD1	TRBV5-6	TRBJ2-5	CASKDRGETQYF	TGTGCCAGCAAGGACAGGGGAGAGACCCAGTACTTC
NA	13	NA	TRBV7-8	TRBJ2-3	CASSLERTDTQYF	TGTGCCAGCAGCTTGGAACGAACAGATACGCAGTATTTT
NA	13	NA	TRBV6-1	TRBJ2-7	CASSDGTSYEQYF	TGTGCCAGCAGTGACGGAACCTCCTACGAGCAGTACTTC
NA	14	TRBD1	TRBV7-2	TRBJ1-1	CASSLRTGGTEAFF	TGTGCCAGCAGCTTACGGACAGGGGGGACTGAAGCTTTCTTT
NA	15	NA	TRBV3-1/TRBV3-2	TRBJ1-2	CASSQAGTGTYGYTF	TGTGCCAGCAGCCAAGCGGGAACAGGGACCTATGGCTACACCTTC
NA	15	TRBD2	TRBV6-6	TRBJ2-5	CASSQSGVRGETQYF	TGTGCCAGCAGCCAGAGCGGGGTTCGAGGGGAGACCCAGTACTTC
once	13	TRBD2	TRBV2	TRBJ2-3	CASSVGEGDTQYF	TGTGCCAGCAGTGTGGGGGAGGGAGATACGCAGTATTTT
NA	14	NA	TRBV7-9	TRBJ2-3	CASSRLVTEYTQYF	TGTGCCAGCAGCCGTCTAGTGACCGAGTATACGCAGTATTTT
NA	13	NA	TRBV6-5	TRBJ2-3	CASHKPSTDTQYF	TGTGCCAGCCACAAACCTAGCACAGATACGCAGTATTTT
NA	12	NA	TRBV20-1	TRBJ2-7	CSASTGAYEQYF	TGCAGTGCTAGTACTGGGGCGTACGAGCAGTACTTC